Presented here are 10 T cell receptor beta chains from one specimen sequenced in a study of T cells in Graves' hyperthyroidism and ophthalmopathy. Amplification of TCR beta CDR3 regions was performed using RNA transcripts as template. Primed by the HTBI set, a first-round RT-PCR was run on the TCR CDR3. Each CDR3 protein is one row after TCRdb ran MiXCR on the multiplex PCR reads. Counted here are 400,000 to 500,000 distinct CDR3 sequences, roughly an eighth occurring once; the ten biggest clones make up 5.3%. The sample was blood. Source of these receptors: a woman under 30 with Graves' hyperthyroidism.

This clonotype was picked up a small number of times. The CDR3 coding sequence is TGTGCCAGCAGTGATTGGAAGAATAACTATGGCTACACCTTC. Translated, it gives CASSDWKNNYGYTF. This rearrangement joins TRBV25-1 to TRBJ1-2; D unresolved. Germline V gives CDR1 MGHDK, CDR2 SYGVNS. V lost 3 bases to trimming and J lost 1 base, with 9 bases between them. The CDR3 contains 14 residues.

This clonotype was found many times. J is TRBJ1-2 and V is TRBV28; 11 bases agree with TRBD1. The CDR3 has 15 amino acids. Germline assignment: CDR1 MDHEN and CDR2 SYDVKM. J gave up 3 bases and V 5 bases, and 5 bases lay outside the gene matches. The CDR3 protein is CASSKGQGVDYGYTF. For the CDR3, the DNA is TGTGCCAGCAGTAAGGGACAGGGGGTCGACTATGGCTACACCTTC.

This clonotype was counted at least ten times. Here the CDR3 reads CASRGGRLAFF. CDR3 DNA sequence: TGTGCCAGCAGGGGAGGACGGCTAGCTTTCTTT. The chain links TRBV12-3 or TRBV12-4 to TRBJ1-1; D unresolved. The CDR3 is made up of 11 amino acids. With 6 bases removed from V and 10 bases from J, the gap between germline ends came to 12 bases.

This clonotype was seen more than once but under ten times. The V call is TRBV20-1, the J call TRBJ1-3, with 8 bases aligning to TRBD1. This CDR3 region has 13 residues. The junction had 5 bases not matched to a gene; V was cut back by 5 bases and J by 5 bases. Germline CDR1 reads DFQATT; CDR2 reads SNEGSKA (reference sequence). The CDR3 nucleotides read TGCAGTGCTGCCCGACAGGGGAGAAACACCATATATTTT. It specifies CSAARQGRNTIYF.

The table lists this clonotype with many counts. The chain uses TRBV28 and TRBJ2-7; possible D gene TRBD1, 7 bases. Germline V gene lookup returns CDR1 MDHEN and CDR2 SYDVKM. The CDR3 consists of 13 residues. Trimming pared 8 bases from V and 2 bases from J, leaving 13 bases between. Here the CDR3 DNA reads TGTGCCAGCGGGGGGACAGCTACCTACGAGCAGTACTTC. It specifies CASGGTATYEQYF. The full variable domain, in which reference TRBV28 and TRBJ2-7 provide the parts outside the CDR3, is DVKVTQSSRYLVKRTGEKVFLECVQDMDHENMFWYRQDPGLGLRLIYFSYDVKMKEKGDIPEGYSVSREKKERFSLILESASTNQTSMYLCASGGTATYEQYFGPGTRLTVT.

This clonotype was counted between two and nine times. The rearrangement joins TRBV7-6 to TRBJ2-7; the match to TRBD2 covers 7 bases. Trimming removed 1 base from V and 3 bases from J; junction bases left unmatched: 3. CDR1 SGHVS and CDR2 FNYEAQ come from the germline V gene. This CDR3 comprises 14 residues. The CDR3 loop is CASSLGAGDYEQYF. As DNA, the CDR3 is TGTGCCAGCAGCTTAGGGGCGGGGGACTACGAGCAGTACTTC. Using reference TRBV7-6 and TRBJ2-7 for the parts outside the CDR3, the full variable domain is GAGVSQSPRYKVTKRGQDVALRCDPISGHVSLYWYRQALGQGPEFLTYFNYEAQQDKSGLPNDRFSAERPEGSISTLTIQRTEQRDSAMYRCASSLGAGDYEQYFGPGTRLTVT.

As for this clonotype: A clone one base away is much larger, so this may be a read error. CDR3: CAISDTGDEQYF. The CDR3 DNA follows: TGTGCCATCAGTGACACAGGAGACGAGCAGTACTTC. The V call is TRBV10-3, the J call TRBJ2-7; TRBD1 might be the D (5 bases). The V gene lost 3 bases and the J gene lost 5 bases, with 8 bases spanning the gap. The CDR3 is 12 residues long. Germline assignment: CDR1 ENHRY and CDR2 SYGVKD.

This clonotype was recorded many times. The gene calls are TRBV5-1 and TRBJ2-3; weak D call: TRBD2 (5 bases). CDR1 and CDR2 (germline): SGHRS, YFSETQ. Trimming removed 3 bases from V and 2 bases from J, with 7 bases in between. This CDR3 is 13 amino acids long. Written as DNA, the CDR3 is TGCGCCAGCAGCTCGGGGATCACAGATACGCAGTATTTT. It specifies CASSSGITDTQYF.

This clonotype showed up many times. CDR3 sequence reads: CASNQQGPFYNEQFF. In DNA, the CDR3 is TGTGCCAGCAATCAACAGGGCCCATTCTACAATGAGCAGTTCTTC. This chain links TRBV28 with TRBJ2-1; TRBD1 might be the D (6 bases). The CDR3 spans 15 residues. The germline gives CDR1 MDHEN, CDR2 SYDVKM. The V end lost 7 bases, the J end lost 3 bases, and 16 bases lay between the germline ends.

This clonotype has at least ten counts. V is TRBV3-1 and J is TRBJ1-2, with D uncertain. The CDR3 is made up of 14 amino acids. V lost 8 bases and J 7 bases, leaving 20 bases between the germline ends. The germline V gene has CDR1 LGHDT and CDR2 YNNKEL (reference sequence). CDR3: CASSRGDFVRGYTF. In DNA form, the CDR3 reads TGTGCCAGCTCGCGCGGGGATTTTGTTCGTGGCTACACCTTC.